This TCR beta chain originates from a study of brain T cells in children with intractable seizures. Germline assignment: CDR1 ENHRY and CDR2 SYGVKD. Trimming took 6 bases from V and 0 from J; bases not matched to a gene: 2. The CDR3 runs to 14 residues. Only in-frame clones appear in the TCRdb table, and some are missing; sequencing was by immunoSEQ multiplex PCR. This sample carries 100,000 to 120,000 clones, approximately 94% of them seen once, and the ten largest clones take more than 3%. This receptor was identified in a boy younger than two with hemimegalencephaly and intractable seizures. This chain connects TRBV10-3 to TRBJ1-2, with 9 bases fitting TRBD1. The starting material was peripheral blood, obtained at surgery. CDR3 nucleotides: TGTGCCATCAGGGGACAGGGAGCTAACTATGGCTACACCTTC. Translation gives CAIRGQGANYGYTF.